The clone carrying this T cell receptor (beta chain) occurred a few times. The target antigen is unknown. These data come from a study of T cell repertoires in cytomegalovirus infection. The overall study: Recently identified HLA-C-restricted CMV epitopes were among the peptides used. Both CMV infection and a matching HLA type were indicated by public TCR beta signatures.

The V end was cut by 9 bases, the J end by 4 bases, with 4 bases between. CDR1 and CDR2 (germline): MNHNS, SASEGT. The CDR3 runs to 10 residues. Study observations and caveats: CMV-specific TCR beta clonotypes restricted by HLA-C were the ones dominating the ex vivo response.

TCRdb fed the reads into MiXCR, producing one record per CDR3 protein. Here the sample spans about 890,000 distinct CDR3 sequences, about a third being singletons. The specimen comprised cultured CD8+ T cells from PBMCs, sampled from culture after CMV antigen stimulation. J is TRBJ2-1 and V is TRBV6-1; D is ambiguous. This TCR was recovered from a human donor in good health (CMV status not recorded). Some clones in this sample may be carry-over from other donors' samples. This CDR3 is CASRYNEQFF. For the CDR3, the DNA is TGTGCCAGTCGGTACAATGAGCAGTTCTTC.